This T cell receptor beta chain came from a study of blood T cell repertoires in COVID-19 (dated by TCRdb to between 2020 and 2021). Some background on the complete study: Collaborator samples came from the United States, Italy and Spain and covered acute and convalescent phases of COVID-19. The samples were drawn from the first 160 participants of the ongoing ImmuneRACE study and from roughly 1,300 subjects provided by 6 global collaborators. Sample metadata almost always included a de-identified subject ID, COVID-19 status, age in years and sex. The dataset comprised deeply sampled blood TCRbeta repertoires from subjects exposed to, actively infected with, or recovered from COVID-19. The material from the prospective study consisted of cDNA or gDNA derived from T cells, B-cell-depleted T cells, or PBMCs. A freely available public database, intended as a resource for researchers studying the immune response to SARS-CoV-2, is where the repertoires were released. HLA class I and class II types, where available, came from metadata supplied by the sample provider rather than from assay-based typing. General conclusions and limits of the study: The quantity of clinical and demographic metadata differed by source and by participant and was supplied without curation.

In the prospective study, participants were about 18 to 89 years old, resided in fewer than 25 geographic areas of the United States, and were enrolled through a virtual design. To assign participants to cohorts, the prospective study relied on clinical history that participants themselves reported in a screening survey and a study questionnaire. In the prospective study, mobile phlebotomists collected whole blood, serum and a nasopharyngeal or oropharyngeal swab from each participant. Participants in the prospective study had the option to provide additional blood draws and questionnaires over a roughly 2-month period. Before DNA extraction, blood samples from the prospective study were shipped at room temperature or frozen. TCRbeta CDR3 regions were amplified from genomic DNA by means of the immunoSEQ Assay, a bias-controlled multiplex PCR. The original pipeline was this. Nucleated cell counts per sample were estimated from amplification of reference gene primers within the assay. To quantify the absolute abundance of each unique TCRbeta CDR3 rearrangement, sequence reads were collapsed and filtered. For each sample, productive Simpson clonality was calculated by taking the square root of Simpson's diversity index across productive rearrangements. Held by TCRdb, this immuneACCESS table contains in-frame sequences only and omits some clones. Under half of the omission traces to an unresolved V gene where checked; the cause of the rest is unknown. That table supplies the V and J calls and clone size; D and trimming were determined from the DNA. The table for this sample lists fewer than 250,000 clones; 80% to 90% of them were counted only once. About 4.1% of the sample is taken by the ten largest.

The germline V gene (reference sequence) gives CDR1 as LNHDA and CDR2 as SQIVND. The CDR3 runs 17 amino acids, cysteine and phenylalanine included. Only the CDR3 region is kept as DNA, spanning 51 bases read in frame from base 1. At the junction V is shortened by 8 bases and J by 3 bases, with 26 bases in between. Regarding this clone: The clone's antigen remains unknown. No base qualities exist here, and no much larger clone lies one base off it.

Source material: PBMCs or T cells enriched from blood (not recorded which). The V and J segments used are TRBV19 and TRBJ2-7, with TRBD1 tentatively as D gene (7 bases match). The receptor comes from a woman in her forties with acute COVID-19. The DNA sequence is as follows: TGTGCCAGTTCCCTCATCACGGCAGGGGGTAGCGGCTACGAGCAGTACTTC. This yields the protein CASSLITAGGSGYEQYF.